The T cell receptor beta chain under discussion was sequenced for a study of shared clonotypes between healthy human individuals. The study's findings and limits: As a rule, naive subsets had a larger estimated richness than memory subsets.

DNA at 150 to 200 ng, 25,000 to 35,000 T cell genomes, went into sorted-subset replicate PCRs. Assay used: immunoSEQ multiplex PCR; TCRdb lists only in-frame clones, some missing. Of 650,000 to 800,000 clones in the sample, 55% to 80% were seen once. On this clone: Its antigen is not identified.

Germline loops: CDR1 KGHSH, CDR2 LQKENI. This CDR3 is built from 15 residues. The junction had 3 bases not matched to a gene; V was cut back by 1 base and J by 5 bases. This chain connects TRBV18 to TRBJ1-5; 9 bases match TRBD1. Material: memory CD4+ T cells sorted from blood. As for subset: CD45RA-negative fraction. This sequence was found in a woman in her 30s in good health. CDR3 sequence (DNA): TGTGCCAGCTCACCACGGGGACAGGGACATCAGCCCCAGCATTTT. Translation: CASSPRGQGHQPQHF.